The TCR delta chain described here comes from a study of Vδ1+ human thymocytes. Notes on the study in general: Highly polyclonal TRG and TRD repertoires with Gaussian CDR3 length distributions appeared in thymus.

RNA was extracted from the cells and then reverse transcribed. The CDR3 regions were amplified by multiplex PCR from V-gene primers to a constant-region primer. TCRdb re-processed the multiplex PCR reads via CATT. The data hold roughly 55,000 delta-chain clones, with 15% to 20% observed a single time. V lost 4 bases, J lost 3 bases, and 18 bases lay in between. Per germline, CDR1 TSWWSYY and CDR2 QGS. This CDR3 comprises 16 residues. A note on this clone: Its antigen is not identified.

This clonotype was sampled from a boy younger than two who had congenital heart surgery. The sample comprised Vdelta1+ gamma-delta thymocytes from the thymus. Noted subset: FACS-sorted CD3+ TCRalphabeta- TCRVdelta1+ TCRVdelta2- thymocytes. The V gene is TRDV1, the J gene TRDJ1; D possibly corresponds to TRDD2 (6 bases). As DNA, the CDR3 is TGTGCTCTTGGGGGACTTCCTCGTTTCGTCGCCGATAAACTCATCTTT. Protein sequence: CALGGLPRFVADKLIF.